Described below is a single T cell receptor (beta chain) sequence and its context. No antigen is known for it. This record belongs to a study of cytomegalovirus exposure and HLA in healthy donors. Study results and caveats: Both high specificity and high sensitivity reportedly marked the classifier's diagnosis of cytomegalovirus status. In the 120 validation repertoires, approximately 93% of cluster scores exceeded 0, per a later analysis. Rarity marked most TCR sequences, yet some public TCRs occurred in many donors. The study flagged some 170 TCR beta chains as cytomegalovirus-associated.

Trimming took off 1 base at V and 5 bases at J, with 8 bases between the two ends. Germline lookup yields CDR1 SGHVS and CDR2 FNYEAQ. CDR3 length: 14 amino acids. Sequencing was performed with immunoSEQ multiplex PCR; in TCRdb, only in-frame clones are kept and a portion is missing. This repertoire shows about 140,000 clones, just under 85% found once; its top ten account for 1.4%. The sequence came from a woman younger than 45 in good health and CMV-seronegative. The chain carries TRBV7-6 and TRBJ2-2, with D possibly TRBD2 on 7 matching bases. The material sequenced was PBMCs. The CDR3: CASSLEGGTGELFF. The DNA of the CDR3 is TGTGCCAGCAGCTTAGAGGGGGGGACCGGGGAGCTGTTTTTT.